A selection of T cell receptor beta chains follows, all from one sample in a study of a mutant IDH1 vaccine in newly diagnosed glioma. Only in-frame clones appear in the TCRdb table, and some are missing; sequencing was by immunoSEQ multiplex PCR. The profile shows tens of thousands of clones, around 83% of them singletons. Sequencing was performed on peripheral blood mononuclear cells (PBMCs), taken from a glioma patient treated with radiotherapy, temozolomide or both. The receptor set was obtained from a man in his forties or fifties with glioma. Some clones in this sample may be carry-over from other donors' samples. The CDR3 runs from the conserved cysteine through the conserved F or W. A D gene is named only where the DNA matches it firmly. Clone size, where shown, is once, few, many, or a class for clones that have expanded.

j_gene | abundance | v_gene | d_gene | CDR3nt | CDR3aa
TRBJ2-3 | - | TRBV7-9 | - | TGTGCCAGCAGCCGGACAGATACGCAGTATTTT | CASSRTDTQYF
TRBJ1-1 | once | TRBV7-9 | - | TGTGCCAGCAGCCCTCGATCCACCGACACTGAAGCTTTCTTT | CASSPRSTDTEAFF
TRBJ2-2 | - | TRBV7-2 | TRBD1 | TGTGCCAGCAGCTTAACCCAGGACAGGGCGGTCGGGGAGCTGTTTTTT | CASSLTQDRAVGELFF
TRBJ2-3 | - | TRBV2 | - | TGTGCCAGCAGGCTAGCTGGCATAGATACGCAGTATTTT | CASRLAGIDTQYF
TRBJ1-1 | - | TRBV2 | - | TGTGCCAGATCACCATCCTTAGGGGACACTGAAGCTTTCTTT | CARSPSLGDTEAFF
TRBJ1-2 | - | TRBV5-5 | - | TGTGCCAGCAGAGAAGGCCCTGGAGGGGGAGGACAGTTGTTAAACGGCTACACCTTC | CASREGPGGGGQLLNGYTF
TRBJ2-2 | once | TRBV5-5 | - | TGTGCCAGCACTGAAGAGGAGATAGCTAACACCGGGGAGCTGTTTTTT | CASTEEEIANTGELFF
TRBJ1-2 | - | TRBV5-1 | - | TGCGCCAGCAGCTTGGCGGTGGGTTATGGTGGCTACACCTTC | CASSLAVGYGGYTF
TRBJ1-2 | - | TRBV14 | - | TGTGCCAGCAGCCTAGTCCCCCAGGGCGCCGGTGGCTACACCTTC | CASSLVPQGAGGYTF
TRBJ1-2 | - | TRBV5-4 | - | TGTGCCAGCAGCTCTGGGGGGGGGTATGGCTACACCTTC | CASSSGGGYGYTF
TRBJ2-7 | - | TRBV6-1 | TRBD1 | TGTGCCAGCAGTGAAATCGGGACAGGGGCCTACGAGCAGTACTTC | CASSEIGTGAYEQYF
TRBJ1-1 | few | TRBV6-5 | - | TGTGCCAGCAGTTACGGGGAGAACACTGAAGCTTTCTTT | CASSYGENTEAFF
TRBJ2-1 | few | TRBV6-4 | TRBD2 | TGTGCCAGCAGTGACTCGACTAGCGGGGGGGCCAATGAGCAGTTCTTC | CASSDSTSGGANEQFF
TRBJ2-7 | - | TRBV27 | - | TGTGCCAGCAGTTCGCTCAACGAGCAGTACTTC | CASSSLNEQYF
TRBJ1-5 | - | TRBV6-9 | - | TGTGCCAGCAGTTGCGGTCAGCCCCAGCATTTT | CASSCGQPQHF
TRBJ1-5 | few | TRBV19 | - | TGTGCCAGTAGTCCCAGACACGCCAAGGTCGATCAGCCCCAGCATTTT | CASSPRHAKVDQPQHF
TRBJ2-2 | - | TRBV5-1 | TRBD1 | TGCGCCAGCACCAAGTGGACAGGGGAAGGGGAGCTGTTTTTT | CASTKWTGEGELFF
TRBJ2-1 | - | TRBV2 | - | TGTGCCAGCAAAATGCTCGGGGGTCTCAATGAGCAGTTCTTC | CASKMLGGLNEQFF
TRBJ1-5 | once | TRBV5-4 | - | TGTGCCAGCAGCTTGGCCGGAACAGGCAATCAGCCCCAGCATTTT | CASSLAGTGNQPQHF
TRBJ1-1 | - | TRBV5-4 | - | TGTGCCAGCAGCTTTTTAGGCACTGAAGCTTTCTTT | CASSFLGTEAFF
TRBJ1-2 | - | TRBV9 | - | TGTGCCAGCAGCCCCCGACAGGACTATAACTATGGCTACACCTTC | CASSPRQDYNYGYTF
TRBJ1-3 | - | TRBV2 | - | TGTGCCAGCAGTGTGGGGCAGGGCCGAAGCTCTGGAAACACCATATATTTT | CASSVGQGRSSGNTIYF
TRBJ1-6 | - | TRBV7-2 | - | TGTGCCAGCACCCCCCTCAGGGGCGCTTCGCCCCTCCACTTT | CASTPLRGASPLHF
TRBJ1-1 | - | TRBV2 | - | TGTGCCAGCAGTATGGGGTTGAACACTGAAGCTTTCTTT | CASSMGLNTEAFF
TRBJ2-3 | - | TRBV7-2 | TRBD2 | TGTGCCAGCAGCTACTCTAGCGGGGGCACAGATACGCAGTATTTT | CASSYSSGGTDTQYF
TRBJ1-6 | once | TRBV6-4 | TRBD1 | TGTGCCAGCAGTGAGTACGACAGGGCGGATAATTCACCCCTCCACTTT | CASSEYDRADNSPLHF
TRBJ2-1 | - | TRBV29-1 | - | TGCAGCGTGAGTTTTTTAGCGGAGGACAATGAGCAGTTCTTC | CSVSFLAEDNEQFF
TRBJ2-1 | - | TRBV2 | - | TGTGCCAGCAGTCCTGACACCTACAATGAGCAGTTCTTC | CASSPDTYNEQFF
TRBJ1-4 | - | TRBV14 | - | TGTGCCAGCAGCCGTGCAACTAATGAAAAACTGTTTTTT | CASSRATNEKLFF